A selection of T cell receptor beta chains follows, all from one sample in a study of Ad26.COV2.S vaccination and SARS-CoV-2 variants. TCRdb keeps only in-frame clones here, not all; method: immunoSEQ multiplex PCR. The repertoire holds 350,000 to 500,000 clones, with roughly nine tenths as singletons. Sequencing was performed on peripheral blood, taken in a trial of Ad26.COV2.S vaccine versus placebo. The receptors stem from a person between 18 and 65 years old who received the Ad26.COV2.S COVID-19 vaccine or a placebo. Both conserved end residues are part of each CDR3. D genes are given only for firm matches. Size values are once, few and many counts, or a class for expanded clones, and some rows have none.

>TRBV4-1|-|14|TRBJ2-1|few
CASSAEATHNEQFF
TGCGCCAGCAGCGCCGAGGCGACCCACAATGAGCAGTTCTTC
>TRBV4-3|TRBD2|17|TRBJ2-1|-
CASSQDTSGSKYNEQFF
TGCGCCAGCAGCCAAGATACTAGCGGGAGTAAATACAATGAGCAGTTCTTC
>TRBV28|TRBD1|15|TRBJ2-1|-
CASSPTSGGVNEQFF
TGTGCCAGCAGTCCCACCTCAGGGGGCGTGAATGAGCAGTTCTTC
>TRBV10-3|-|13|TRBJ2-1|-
CAISEGVGREQFF
TGTGCCATCAGTGAGGGGGTGGGGCGTGAGCAGTTCTTC
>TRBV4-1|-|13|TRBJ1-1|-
CASSQEIDRRAFF
TGCGCCAGCAGCCAAGAGATTGACAGGAGGGCTTTCTTT
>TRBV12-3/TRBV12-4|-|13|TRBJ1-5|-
CASRGAGGQPQHF
TGTGCCAGCAGGGGGGCGGGGGGTCAGCCCCAGCATTTT
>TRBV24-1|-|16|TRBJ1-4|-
CATSEATAASNEKLFF
TGTGCCACCAGTGAAGCGACGGCCGCGTCTAATGAAAAACTGTTTTTT
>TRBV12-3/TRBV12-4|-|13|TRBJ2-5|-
CASSHGTVETQYF
TGTGCCAGCAGTCACGGGACGGTGGAGACCCAGTACTTC
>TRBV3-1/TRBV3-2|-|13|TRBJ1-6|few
CASSHYDNSPLHF
TGTGCCAGCAGCCATTACGATAATTCACCCCTCCACTTT
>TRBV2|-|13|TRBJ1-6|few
CASLSAVNSPLHF
TGTGCCAGCCTTTCGGCGGTTAATTCACCCCTCCACTTT
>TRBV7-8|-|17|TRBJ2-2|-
CASSPYTGLGFKGELFF
TGTGCCAGCAGCCCCTACACGGGGTTAGGATTTAAAGGGGAGCTGTTTTTT
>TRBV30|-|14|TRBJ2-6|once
CAWSAVSGANVLTF
TGTGCCTGGAGCGCTGTCTCTGGGGCCAACGTCCTGACTTTC
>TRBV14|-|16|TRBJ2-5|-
CASSQDRLRGEETQYF
TGTGCCAGCAGCCAAGATAGGTTAAGGGGAGAAGAGACCCAGTACTTC
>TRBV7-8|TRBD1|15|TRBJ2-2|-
CASSIGTGESGELFF
TGTGCCAGCAGCATTGGGACAGGGGAATCCGGGGAGCTGTTTTTT
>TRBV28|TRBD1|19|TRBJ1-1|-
CASSFSLGTVTLMNTEAFF
TGTGCCAGCAGTTTTTCGCTAGGGACAGTCACACTCATGAACACTGAAGCTTTCTTT
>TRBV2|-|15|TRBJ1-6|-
CASSEGGPYNSPLHF
TGTGCCAGCAGTGAAGGGGGCCCCTATAATTCACCCCTCCACTTT
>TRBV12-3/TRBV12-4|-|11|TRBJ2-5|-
CPPDPQETQYF
TGTCCACCAGACCCCCAAGAGACCCAGTACTTC